This note documents a single T cell receptor beta chain sequence. Those enrolled in Seattle joined during active infection and were followed longitudinally afterward. This record belongs to a study of blood T cell repertoires in COVID-19. Overall study context: From the United States, Italy and Spain came samples of acute and convalescent COVID-19. T cells, B-cell-depleted T cells, or PBMCs provided the cDNA or gDNA that served as material.

The V and J ends lost 3 bases and 7 bases, in that order; junction bases with no gene match: 13. Germline assignment: CDR1 LGHNA and CDR2 YSLEER. The CDR3 is 17 amino acids. Original data processing: Counts of nucleated cells, estimated from reference gene primer amplification, were obtained. Sequencing was performed with immunoSEQ multiplex PCR; in TCRdb, only in-frame clones are kept and a portion is missing. That table is the source of V, J and clone size, and D and trimming were worked out from the DNA. The sample has about 150,000 clones, around 79% seen once. The V gene is TRBV4-3, the J gene TRBJ2-1; 9 nucleotides align to TRBD2. Sequencing was done on a sample of peripheral blood. This clonotype was obtained from a woman in her sixties or seventies with COVID-19, enrolled during active disease. In DNA form, the CDR3 reads TGCGCCAGCAGCCATCTCCGGGGGCGGGGGGGCCTAAATGAGCAGTTCTTC. Its translation is CASSHLRGRGGLNEQFF.